This TCR beta chain emerged from a study of blood T cell repertoires in COVID-19. V was pared by 3 bases and J by 7 bases, with 8 bases of the junction left unmatched. Germline CDR1 MNHEY, CDR2 SMNVEV (reference sequence). The CDR3 extends over 15 amino acids. Repertoires were generated with immunoSEQ multiplex PCR, while TCRdb's copy carries only in-frame clones and drops some. The sample contains some 190,000 clones, about 84% of which appear only once. The TCR originated in a person aged 70 to 79 with COVID-19, enrolled during active disease. The gene calls are TRBV27 and TRBJ1-1; the match to TRBD1 covers 10 bases. The sample consisted of peripheral blood. CDR3 sequence (DNA): TGTGCCAGCAGTTTCTCCGGGACAGGGGTAGGTGAAGCTTTCTTT. It is translated as CASSFSGTGVGEAFF.